This T cell receptor beta chain was sequenced for a study of regulatory T cells in long-lasting Graves disease. General study findings and limits: Those with persistent disease had in common more public clonotypes (about 2,500) than new patients (about 900). TCR diversity was lower in persistent than newly diagnosed Graves' disease.

Germline CDR1 and CDR2: MNHEY and SVGEGT. V was clipped by 6 bases and J by 0 bases, with 12 bases between them. The CDR3 loop spans 15 amino acids. As to time point: newly diagnosed GD, antithyroid drugs for less than 3 months. From RNA extracted from PBMCs, the TCR library was made. The guidelines of the American Thyroid Association were the basis for diagnosing Graves' disease. Arm-PCR with iRepertoire HTBI primers amplified the CDR3 regions for these TCR beta libraries. In TCRdb, the multiplex PCR reads were re-called with MiXCR into one record per CDR3 protein. The table shows approximately 490,000 distinct CDR3 sequences, with around 16% occurring only once. This clonotype turned up a few times. Its matching antigen is unknown. This same sample was also part of a study on T cells in Graves' hyperthyroidism and ophthalmopathy. That work states: The primer set for the first-round RT-PCR of the TCR CDR3 was HTBI.

The chain links TRBV6-2 or TRBV6-3 to TRBJ2-1; D unclear. This clonotype was sampled from a man aged 40-55 years with Graves disease. Material: peripheral blood mononuclear cells (PBMCs), obtained at new diagnosis, from a patient treated with antithyroid drugs. The CDR3 spells CASRVRATSYNEQFF. DNA for the CDR3: TGTGCCAGCAGAGTTAGGGCAACCTCCTACAATGAGCAGTTCTTC.